This TCR beta chain stems from a study of blood T cell repertoires in COVID-19. Across the whole study: Specimens from acute and convalescent COVID-19 originated in the United States, Italy and Spain.

The protocol was immunoSEQ multiplex PCR, while the TCRdb copy is restricted to in-frame clones and leaves out a portion. Of more than 300,000 clones in the sample, roughly 90% were seen once. From germline, CDR1 is WNHNN and CDR2 SYGVQD (reference sequence). Trimming took off 4 bases at V and 6 bases at J, with 12 bases between the two ends. The CDR3 contains 13 residues. Recruited during active infection, patients (from Seattle) were subsequently followed longitudinally. The sequenced sample consisted of peripheral blood. The chain has TRBV10-1 and TRBJ1-2; D might be TRBD1 (5 bases). The receptor comes from a woman aged 70-85 years with COVID-19, enrolled during active disease. The CDR3 DNA reads TGCGCCAGCAGTGGGCCCGGAGGGGATGGCTACACCTTC. Protein sequence: CASSGPGGDGYTF.